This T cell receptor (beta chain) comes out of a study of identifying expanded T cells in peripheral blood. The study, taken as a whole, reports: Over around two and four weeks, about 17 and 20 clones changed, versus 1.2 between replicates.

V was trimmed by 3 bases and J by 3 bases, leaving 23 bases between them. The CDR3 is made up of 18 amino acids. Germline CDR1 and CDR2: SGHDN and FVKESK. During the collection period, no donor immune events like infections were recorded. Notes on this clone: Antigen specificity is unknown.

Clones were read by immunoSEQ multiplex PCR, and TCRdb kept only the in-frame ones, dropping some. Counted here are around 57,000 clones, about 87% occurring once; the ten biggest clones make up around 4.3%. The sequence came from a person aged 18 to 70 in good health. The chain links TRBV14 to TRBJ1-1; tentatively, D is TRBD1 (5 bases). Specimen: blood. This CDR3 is CASSQTGTSIRLYTEAFF. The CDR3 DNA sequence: TGTGCCAGCAGCCAGACCGGGACCTCCATTAGGTTGTACACTGAAGCTTTCTTT.